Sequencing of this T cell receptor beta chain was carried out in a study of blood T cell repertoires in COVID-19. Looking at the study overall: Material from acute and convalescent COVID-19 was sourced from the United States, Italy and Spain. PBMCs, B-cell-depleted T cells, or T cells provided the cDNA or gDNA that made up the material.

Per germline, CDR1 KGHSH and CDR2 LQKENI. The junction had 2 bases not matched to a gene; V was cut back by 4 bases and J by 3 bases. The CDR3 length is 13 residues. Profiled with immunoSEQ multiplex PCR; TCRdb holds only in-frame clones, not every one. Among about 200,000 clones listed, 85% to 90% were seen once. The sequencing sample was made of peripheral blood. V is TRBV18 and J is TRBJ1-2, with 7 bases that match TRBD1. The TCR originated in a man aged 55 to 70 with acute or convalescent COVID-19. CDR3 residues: CASSHDRDYGYTF. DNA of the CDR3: TGTGCCAGCTCACACGACAGGGACTATGGCTACACCTTC.